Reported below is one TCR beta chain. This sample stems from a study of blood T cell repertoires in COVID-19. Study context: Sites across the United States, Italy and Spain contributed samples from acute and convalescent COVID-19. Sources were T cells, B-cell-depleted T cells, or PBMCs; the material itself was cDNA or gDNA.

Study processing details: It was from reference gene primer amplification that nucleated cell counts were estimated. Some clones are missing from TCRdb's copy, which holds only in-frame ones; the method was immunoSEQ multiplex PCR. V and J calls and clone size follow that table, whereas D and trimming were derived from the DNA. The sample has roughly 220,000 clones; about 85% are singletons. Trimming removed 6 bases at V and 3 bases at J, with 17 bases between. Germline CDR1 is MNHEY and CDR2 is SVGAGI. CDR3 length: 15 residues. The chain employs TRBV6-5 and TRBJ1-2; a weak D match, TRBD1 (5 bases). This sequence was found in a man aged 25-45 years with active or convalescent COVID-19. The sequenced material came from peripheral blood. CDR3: CASSDATEPYYGYTF. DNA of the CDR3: TGTGCCAGCAGCGACGCGACAGAACCTTACTATGGCTACACCTTC.